The 19 T cell receptor beta chains listed next were all sequenced from one sample in a study of T cells expressing NK-cell markers. From the 5' RACE reads, TCRdb lists one entry per CDR3 protein and no DNA. The sample table sets out 300,000 to 450,000 distinct CDR3 sequences. Sequencing was performed on blood T cells: a sorted CD56 or NKG2C T cell subset, CD4+ or CD8+ T cells, or bulk PBMC T cells (not recorded which). Source of these receptors: a man aged 18-70 years in good health.

This CDR3 reads CASGLLARSGETQYF. This chain links TRBV12-5 with TRBJ2-5; TCRdb returns TRBD2, unconfirmable since there is no DNA. The CDR3 length is 15 residues. Looked up from germline, CDR1 is LGHNT and CDR2 is FRNRAP.

This chain uses TRBV12-3 or TRBV12-4 with TRBJ1-1; the D gene TCRdb calls, TRBD1, cannot be checked with no DNA. CDR3 size: 13 residues. The CDR3 sequence: CASRKTGGYEAFF.

This chain connects TRBV28 to TRBJ1-2; TCRdb's assignment of TRBD1 cannot be checked, as there is no DNA. Germline loops: CDR1 MDHEN, CDR2 SYDVKM. The CDR3 consists of 14 residues. The CDR3 is CASSFSRIGGGYTF.

CDR3 amino acids: CASSLGTGTPWVVQYF. J is TRBJ2-5 and V is TRBV7-9; TCRdb designates TRBD1, a call that cannot be tested without DNA. This CDR3 is 16 amino acids long. Germline CDR1 reads SEHNR; CDR2 reads FQNEAQ (reference sequence).

The chain uses TRBV20-1 and TRBJ2-3; the D call from TCRdb, TRBD2, cannot be confirmed without DNA. The CDR3 is 15 amino acids. CDR1 is DFQATT and CDR2 is SNEGSKA in the germline V gene (reference sequence). The CDR3 sequence: CSASFTSGRTDTQYF.

The V and J genes are TRBV7-9 and TRBJ2-5. From germline, CDR1 is SEHNR and CDR2 FQNEAQ (reference sequence). CDR3 length: 14 residues. CDR3: CASSLAPSQGTQYF.

J is TRBJ2-7 and V is TRBV18; TCRdb's D call, TRBD2, is unchecked because there is no DNA. This CDR3 is built from 13 residues. The germline gives CDR1 KGHSH, CDR2 LQKENI. This chain's CDR3 is CASSPGLATEQYF. Filled out from reference TRBV18 and TRBJ2-7, the complete variable domain reads NAGVMQNPRHLVRRRGQEARLRCSPMKGHSHVYWYRQLPEEGLKFMVYLQKENIIDESGMPKERFSAEFPKEGPSILRIQQVVRGDSAAYFCASSPGLATEQYFGPGTRLTVT.

The chain has TRBV6-5 and TRBJ2-1; TCRdb names TRBD1, which stays unverified in the absence of DNA. The CDR3 covers 14 residues. Germline CDR1 is MNHEY and CDR2 is SVGAGI. CDR3 amino acids: CASSFGQGLNEQFF.

The chain is built from TRBV12-3 or TRBV12-4 and TRBJ1-1. The CDR3 is 15 residues long. CDR3 amino acids: CASRPHGEGTTEAFF.

V is TRBV20-1 and J is TRBJ1-3; the TRBD1 assignment by TCRdb is unverifiable without DNA. CDR3 size: 14 residues. Looked up from germline, CDR1 is DFQATT and CDR2 is SNEGSKA (reference sequence). The CDR3 protein is CSASGQGAGNTIYF.

V and J are TRBV19 and TRBJ2-1; TCRdb reports TRBD2, a call that lacks DNA to check it against. Germline values: CDR1 LNHDA, CDR2 SQIVND (reference sequence). This CDR3 contains 15 residues. CDR3 sequence reads: CASSPGLPSYNEQFF.

The chain recombines TRBV20-1 with TRBJ2-3. Germline V gives CDR1 DFQATT, CDR2 SNEGSKA (reference sequence). The CDR3 is 18 residues long. The CDR3 reads CSARVRYPTVKVGDTQYF.

The rearrangement joins TRBV5-1 to TRBJ1-1. The CDR3 contains 18 residues. Germline V gene lookup returns CDR1 SGHRS and CDR2 YFSETQ. The CDR3 is CASSLGGAGGRTNTEAFF.

The chain has TRBV5-1 and TRBJ2-7; TCRdb gives TRBD1 as the D gene, but with no DNA this cannot be confirmed. The CDR3 is 18 residues long. Germline V gene lookup returns CDR1 SGHRS and CDR2 YFSETQ. The CDR3 is CASSPVMKDRGTLYEQYF.

The chain employs TRBV6-1 and TRBJ2-4; TCRdb lists TRBD2, though no DNA is available to test this call. This CDR3 is 16 amino acids long. Germline V gene data show CDR1 as MNHNS and CDR2 as SASEGT. The CDR3 region is CASRHSGGGSKNIQYF.

The chain combines TRBV3-1 with TRBJ2-3; TCRdb's assignment of TRBD2 cannot be checked, as there is no DNA. CDR1 and CDR2 (germline): LGHDT, YNNKEL (reference sequence). CDR3 size: 15 residues. The CDR3 region is CASSRTSLRTDTQYF.

The rearrangement links TRBV5-4 to TRBJ2-1; absent DNA, TCRdb's TRBD2 call cannot be checked. The germline V gene has CDR1 SGHNT and CDR2 YYREEE (reference sequence). CDR3 length: 15 residues. This CDR3 reads CASSSRTSGGVRQFF. Together with reference TRBV5-4 and TRBJ2-1, the CDR3 gives the full variable domain: ETGVTQSPTHLIKTRGQQVTLRCSSQSGHNTVSWYQQALGQGPQFIFQYYREEENGRGNFPPRFSGLQFPNYSSELNVNALELDDSALYLCASSSRTSGGVRQFFGPGTRLTVL.

V usage is TRBV24-1 and J usage is TRBJ2-5; TCRdb's D call of TRBD2 is untestable without DNA. Germline CDR1 reads KGHDR; CDR2 reads SFDVKD. The CDR3 length is 15 residues. CDR3 sequence: CATFGCERGQETQYF.

This chain connects TRBV12-3 or TRBV12-4 to TRBJ1-1. The CDR3 runs to 16 residues. The CDR3 protein is CASSLSRGEGETEAFF.